These 23 T cell receptor beta chains came from one sample sequenced in a study of cytomegalovirus exposure and HLA in healthy donors. PCR primers comprised 60 Vbeta and 13 Jbeta primers. This table comes from immunoSEQ multiplex PCR, and its TCRdb copy is limited to in-frame clones, with some not included. The repertoire holds under 200,000 clones, with approximately 81% as singletons. Material for sequencing was PBMCs. The source of these receptors is a male donor in good health and CMV-seronegative.

The chain carries TRBV6-6 and TRBJ1-1, with 7 bases identical to TRBD1. CDR3 length: 15 residues. V lost 2 bases and J lost 0; bases outside the gene matches: 3. Germline V gene lookup returns CDR1 MNHNY and CDR2 SVGAGI (reference sequence). DNA of the CDR3: TGTGCCAGCAGTTACCTAACAGGGGTGAACACTGAAGCTTTCTTT. Translated: CASSYLTGVNTEAFF.

The V call is TRBV6-5, the J call TRBJ2-7, with 9 bases aligning to TRBD2. The germline V gene encodes CDR1 MNHEY and CDR2 SVGAGI. The CDR3 has 15 amino acids. V lost 0 bases to trimming and J lost 6 bases; unmatched junction nucleotides: 6. CDR3 in DNA: TGTGCCAGCAGTTACTCAGTGCGGGGGGGCTTCGAGCAGTACTTC. Its protein is CASSYSVRGGFEQYF.

The CDR3 DNA reads as TGCAGTGTCAGCGACCCCTACGAGCAGTACTTC. Amino acids: CSVSDPYEQYF. The V and J genes are TRBV20-1 and TRBJ2-7; D ambiguous. Between the trimmed V and J ends, which lost 7 bases and 2 bases, there was a span of 9 bases. The CDR3 contains 11 residues. CDR1 is DFQATT and CDR2 is SNEGSKA in the germline V gene (reference sequence).

The rearrangement uses TRBV7-2 and TRBJ2-3, with D perhaps matching TRBD1 (5 bases). Looked up from germline, CDR1 is SGHTA and CDR2 is FQGNSA. Trimming stripped 9 bases from V and 2 bases from J, with 15 bases between. The CDR3 is made up of 14 amino acids. The chain's CDR3 is CASNRQYPTDTQYF. CDR3 nucleotides: TGTGCCAGTAATAGACAGTACCCCACAGATACGCAGTATTTT.

This clone was detected only a few times. The DNA for the CDR3 is TGCGCCAGCAGTAGATCGGTCAGCGGGAACACCGGGGAGCTGTTTTTT. Translation: CASSRSVSGNTGELFF. This chain links TRBV10-2 with TRBJ2-2; possible D gene TRBD2, 5 bases. Germline V gives CDR1 WSHSY, CDR2 SAAADI. The CDR3 extends over 16 amino acids. V lost 5 bases to trimming and J lost 1 base, with 14 bases between them.

Details on this clone: The sample contains more than one DNA sequence encoding this CDR3. CDR3: CASSGLAGGTDTQYF. DNA for the CDR3: TGTGCCAGCAGTGGACTAGCGGGAGGTACAGATACGCAGTATTTT. The rearrangement uses TRBV6-4 and TRBJ2-3; 13 bases line up with TRBD2. V trimming: 4 bases; J trimming: 3 bases; junction bases outside the gene matches: 1. CDR3 size: 15 residues. Germline assignment: CDR1 MRHNA and CDR2 SNTAGT.

The chain uses TRBV7-8 and TRBJ2-7; tentatively, D is TRBD1 (5 bases). V lost 5 bases, J lost 4 bases, and 9 bases lay in between. Germline V gene sequence: CDR1 SGHVS, CDR2 FQNEAQ. This CDR3 comprises 12 residues. The chain's CDR3 is CASSQDTYEQYF. The DNA for the CDR3 is TGTGCCAGCAGCCAGGACACGTACGAGCAGTACTTC.

To note about this clone: This CDR3 fails to terminate in the conserved phenylalanine or tryptophan, so it likely reflects a read error. This sequence joins TRBV4-1 and TRBJ1-2; 7 nucleotides agree with TRBD1. Germline V gene lookup returns CDR1 MGHRA and CDR2 YSYEKL. Losses at the gene ends were 4 bases for V and 6 bases for J; bases not matched to a gene: 11. The CDR3 has 15 amino acids. The CDR3 sequence: CASSPRGGGRDGYTS. CDR3 DNA sequence: TGCGCCAGCAGCCCCCGCGGAGGGGGCAGGGATGGCTACACCTCC.

J is TRBJ2-5 and V is TRBV6-6; TRBD2 agrees at 8 bases. The J call may be incorrect, as the DNA end agrees better with TRBJ2-7. This CDR3 has 12 amino acids. Germline V gives CDR1 MNHNY, CDR2 SVGAGI (reference sequence). The CDR3 region is CASSGGIYEQYF. CDR3 bases: TGTGCCTCCAGCGGGGGAATATACGAGCAGTACTTC.

V gene TRBV19 combines with J gene TRBJ2-5, with a weak D call TRBD2 (5 bases). Germline CDR1 reads LNHDA; CDR2 reads SQIVND (reference sequence). The CDR3 consists of 13 residues. Trimming took 2 bases from V and 5 from J, leaving 9 bases between them. The CDR3 bases are TGTGCCAGTAGTATATTTGGGAGCGAGACCCAGTACTTC. Protein sequence: CASSIFGSETQYF. Variable domain in full (rest from reference TRBV19 and TRBJ2-5): DGGITQSPKYLFRKEGQNVTLSCEQNLNHDAMYWYRQDPGQGLRLIYYSQIVNDFQKGDIAEGYSVSREKKESFPLTVTSAQKNPTAFYLCASSIFGSETQYFGPGTRLLVL.

V and J are TRBV19 and TRBJ1-2; 8 nucleotides match TRBD1. Per the germline V gene, CDR1 is LNHDA and CDR2 is SQIVND (reference sequence). The V segment lost 3 bases and the J segment 4 bases; nucleotides outside the gene matches: 7. The CDR3 consists of 15 residues. The CDR3 bases are TGTGCCAGTAGTATTCCACAGGGGGGGAGCTATGGCTACACCTTC. This sequence encodes CASSIPQGGSYGYTF.

The rearrangement uses TRBV15 and TRBJ2-7, with 11 positions matching TRBD2. This CDR3 has 17 amino acids. In germline, CDR1 is LNHNV, CDR2 YYDKDF (reference sequence). The V gene end was trimmed by 0 bases and the J gene end by 6 bases; junction bases not matched to a gene: 10. The CDR3 nucleotides are TGTGCCACCAGCAGAGAAAAGATACGGCTAGCGGGAGGCGAGCAGTACTTC. It specifies CATSREKIRLAGGEQYF.

The gene calls are TRBV9 and TRBJ2-7, with 8 bases aligning to TRBD1. This CDR3 contains 15 residues. After removal of 2 bases from V and 2 bases from J, the junction contained 6 bases not matched to a gene. The germline CDR1 and CDR2 sequences are SGDLS and YYNGEE. This CDR3 reads CASSVAGTGTYEQYF. In DNA form, the CDR3 reads TGTGCCAGCAGCGTCGCCGGGACAGGAACCTACGAGCAGTACTTC.

The V call is TRBV6-5, the J call TRBJ2-7, with D possibly being TRBD1 (6 bases). CDR1 MNHEY and CDR2 SVGAGI come from the germline V gene. This CDR3 is built from 13 residues. V was cut by 8 bases and J by 2 bases, with 13 bases left in between. Here the CDR3 DNA reads TGTGCCAGCGGTATCAGGGGTACCTACGAGCAGTACTTC. Protein: CASGIRGTYEQYF.

The rearrangement uses TRBV30 and TRBJ2-2; no reliable D call. This CDR3 is 12 amino acids long. V lost 1 base and J 5 bases, leaving 5 bases between the germline ends. Germline CDR1 is GTSNPN and CDR2 is SVGIG (reference sequence). CDR3 in DNA: TGTGCCTGGAGTGATATTACCGGGGAGCTGTTTTTT. Translating it yields CAWSDITGELFF.

This clone appeared once. The rearrangement links TRBV7-2 to TRBJ2-3; 13 nucleotides line up with TRBD2. CDR3 length: 12 residues. CDR1 and CDR2 from the germline V gene are SGHTA and FQGNSA. V gave up 6 bases and J gave up 14 bases; unmatched junction bases: 5. This CDR3 reads CASRGGLAGVYF. For the CDR3, the DNA is TGTGCCAGCAGGGGCGGACTAGCGGGAGTGTATTTT.

The J gene is TRBJ1-1, the V gene TRBV18, with a tentative D call TRBD1 (6 bases). Deletions cut 6 bases from V and 3 bases from J, with 14 bases between. This CDR3 has 14 amino acids. Germline CDR1 KGHSH, CDR2 LQKENI. In nucleotides, the CDR3 is TGTGCCAGCTCGCTTCCTAGGGGGTACACTGAAGCTTTCTTT. Its protein product is CASSLPRGYTEAFF.

This clone was recorded once. The chain recombines TRBV5-1 with TRBJ1-5; TRBD1 aligns across 8 bases. The V segment lost 3 bases and the J segment 7 bases; nucleotides outside the gene matches: 6. The CDR3 is made up of 14 amino acids. Germline assignment: CDR1 SGHRS and CDR2 YFSETQ. CDR3 in amino acids: CASSSTGADQPQHF. The CDR3 coding sequence is TGCGCCAGCAGCTCGACAGGGGCCGACCAGCCCCAGCATTTT.

The chain couples TRBV7-8 to TRBJ2-7, with TRBD2 matching 8 bases. There are 14 residues in the CDR3. The germline gives CDR1 SGHVS, CDR2 FQNEAQ. Germline trimming cut 1 base from V and 6 bases from J; bases unmatched to any gene: 5. For the CDR3, the DNA is TGTGCCAGCAGCTTAGAACCGGGAGGGGTCGAGCAGTACTTC. Translation: CASSLEPGGVEQYF. Filled out from reference TRBV7-8 and TRBJ2-7, the complete variable domain reads GAGVSQSPRYKVAKRGQDVALRCDPISGHVSLFWYQQALGQGPEFLTYFQNEAQLDKSGLPSDRFFAERPEGSVSTLKIQRTQQEDSAVYLCASSLEPGGVEQYFGPGTRLTVT.

V gene TRBV7-3 combines with J gene TRBJ2-5; 10 nucleotides align to TRBD2. Germline-derived CDR1 and CDR2 are SGHTA and FQGTGA. The CDR3 is 16 residues long. V shed 2 bases, J shed 1 base, and the junction held 4 bases outside the gene matches. CDR3 coding DNA: TGTGCCAGCAGCTTAGGAATAGCGGGGGGCCAAGAGACCCAGTACTTC. This codes for CASSLGIAGGQETQYF. The full variable domain, rest sourced from reference TRBV7-3 and TRBJ2-5, is GAGVSQTPSNKVTEKGKYVELRCDPISGHTALYWYRQSLGQGPEFLIYFQGTGAADDSGLPNDRFFAVRPEGSVSTLKIQRTERGDSAVYLCASSLGIAGGQETQYFGPGTRLLVL.

This clone was picked up one time. The genes are TRBV18 and TRBJ2-4; 11 positions agree with TRBD2. The CDR3 extends over 16 amino acids. Unmatched junction bases numbered 12, after V lost 8 bases and J lost 6 bases. Germline V CDR1 and CDR2: KGHSH, LQKENI. The DNA for the CDR3 is TGTGCCAGCACCTCTGAGACTAGCGGGGCGATAAACATTCAGTACTTC. It codes for CASTSETSGAINIQYF. Complete variable domain (other parts from reference TRBV18 and TRBJ2-4): NAGVMQNPRHLVRRRGQEARLRCSPMKGHSHVYWYRQLPEEGLKFMVYLQKENIIDESGMPKERFSAEFPKEGPSILRIQQVVRGDSAAYFCASTSETSGAINIQYFGAGTRLSVL.

The rearrangement joins TRBV19 to TRBJ1-5; D is uncertain. In germline, CDR1 is LNHDA, CDR2 SQIVND (reference sequence). The CDR3 has 15 amino acids. V lost 3 bases and J 9 bases, leaving 18 bases between the germline ends. The CDR3 sequence is CASSIGEGPPPPQHF. CDR3 nucleotides: TGTGCCAGTAGTATCGGGGAAGGCCCGCCGCCGCCCCAGCATTTT.

The chain combines TRBV7-2 with TRBJ1-2, with a tentative D call TRBD1 (6 bases). In germline, CDR1 is SGHTA, CDR2 FQGNSA. This CDR3 is 14 amino acids long. V was trimmed by 4 bases and J by 4 bases, leaving 13 bases between them. CDR3 in DNA: TGTGCCAGCAGCTCAAACAGGGTTGGCTATGGCTACACCTTC. This codes for CASSSNRVGYGYTF. The variable domain in full, with the rest retrieved from reference TRBV7-2 and TRBJ1-2, is GAGVSQSPSNKVTEKGKDVELRCDPISGHTALYWYRQSLGQGLEFLIYFQGNSAPDKSGLPSDRFSAERTGGSVSTLTIQRTQQEDSAVYLCASSSNRVGYGYTFGSGTRLTVV.